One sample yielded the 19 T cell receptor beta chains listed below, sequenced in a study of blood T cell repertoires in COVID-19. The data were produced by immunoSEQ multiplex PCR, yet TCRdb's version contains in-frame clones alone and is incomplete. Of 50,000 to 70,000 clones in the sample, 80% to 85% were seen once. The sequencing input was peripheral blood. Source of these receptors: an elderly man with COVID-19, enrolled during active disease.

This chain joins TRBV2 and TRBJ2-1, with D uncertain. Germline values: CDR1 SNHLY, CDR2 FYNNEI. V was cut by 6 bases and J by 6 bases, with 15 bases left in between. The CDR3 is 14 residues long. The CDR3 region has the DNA TGTGCCAGCAGCGCGCTCGAATCGGTCAATGAGCAGTTCTTC. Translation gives CASSALESVNEQFF.

For the CDR3, the DNA is TGTGCCAGCTCTCCAGATCAAGCCAAAGGCTACACCTTC. This gives the protein CASSPDQAKGYTF. The V gene is TRBV18, the J gene TRBJ1-2; unclear D gene. Deletions cut 6 bases from V and 8 bases from J, with 16 bases between. The CDR3 runs to 13 residues. Germline lookup yields CDR1 KGHSH and CDR2 LQKENI. Based on the CDR3 plus reference TRBV18 and TRBJ1-2, the full variable domain is NAGVMQNPRHLVRRRGQEARLRCSPMKGHSHVYWYRQLPEEGLKFMVYLQKENIIDESGMPKERFSAEFPKEGPSILRIQQVVRGDSAAYFCASSPDQAKGYTFGSGTRLTVV.

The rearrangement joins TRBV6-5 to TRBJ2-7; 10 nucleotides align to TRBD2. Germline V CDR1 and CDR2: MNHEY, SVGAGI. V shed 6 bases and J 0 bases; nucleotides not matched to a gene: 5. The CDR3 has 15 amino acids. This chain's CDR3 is CASRPTSGHSYEQYV. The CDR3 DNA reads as TGTGCCAGCAGACCGACTAGCGGGCACTCCTACGAGCAGTACGTC.

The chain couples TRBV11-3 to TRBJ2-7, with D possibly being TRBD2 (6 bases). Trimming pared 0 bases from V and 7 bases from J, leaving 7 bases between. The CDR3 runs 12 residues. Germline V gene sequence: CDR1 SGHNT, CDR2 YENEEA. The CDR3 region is CASSLDRGEQYF. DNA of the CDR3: TGTGCCAGCAGCTTAGACCGGGGGGAGCAGTACTTC.

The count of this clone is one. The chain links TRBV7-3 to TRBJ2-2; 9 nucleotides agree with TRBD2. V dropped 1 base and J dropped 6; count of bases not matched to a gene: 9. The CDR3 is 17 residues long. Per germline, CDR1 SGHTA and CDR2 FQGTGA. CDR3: CASSLRLRGGHPGELFF. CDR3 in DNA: TGTGCCAGCAGCTTAAGGTTGCGGGGGGGCCACCCCGGGGAGCTGTTTTTT.

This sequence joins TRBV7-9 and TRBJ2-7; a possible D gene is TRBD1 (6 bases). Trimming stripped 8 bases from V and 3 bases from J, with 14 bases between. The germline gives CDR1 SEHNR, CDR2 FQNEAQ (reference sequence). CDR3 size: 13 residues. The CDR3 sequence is CASEGDTSYEQYF. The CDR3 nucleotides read TGTGCCAGCGAAGGGGACACGAGCTACGAGCAGTACTTC.

CDR3 coding DNA: TGTGCCAGCGGGGTTAGGGGTGACGAAAAACTGTTTTTT. Its protein product is CASGVRGDEKLFF. The V and J genes are TRBV2 and TRBJ1-4; TRBD1 might be the D (5 bases). This CDR3 has 13 amino acids. From germline, CDR1 is SNHLY and CDR2 FYNNEI. The ends were cut back, 8 bases at V and 8 bases at J, with 15 bases in the middle.

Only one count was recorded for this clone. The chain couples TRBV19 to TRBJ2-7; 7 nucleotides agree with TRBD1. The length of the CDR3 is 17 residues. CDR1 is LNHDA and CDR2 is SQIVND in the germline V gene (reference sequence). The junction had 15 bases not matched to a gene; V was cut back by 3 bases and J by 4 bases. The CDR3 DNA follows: TGTGCCAGTAGTATTTACGGAGACCGGGACAGCTCATACGAGCAGTACTTC. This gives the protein CASSIYGDRDSSYEQYF.

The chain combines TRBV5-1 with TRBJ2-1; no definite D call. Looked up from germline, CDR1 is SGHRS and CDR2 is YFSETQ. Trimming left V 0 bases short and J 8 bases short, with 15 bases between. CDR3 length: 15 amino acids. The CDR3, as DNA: TGCGCCAGCAGCTTGGGGCGGTCACAATATGATGAGCAGTTCTTC. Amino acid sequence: CASSLGRSQYDEQFF.

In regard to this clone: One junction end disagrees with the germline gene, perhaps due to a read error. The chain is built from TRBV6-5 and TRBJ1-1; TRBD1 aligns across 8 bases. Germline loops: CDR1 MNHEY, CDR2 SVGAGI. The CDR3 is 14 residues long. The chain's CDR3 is CASSYTGGNSEAFF. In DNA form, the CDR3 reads TGTGCCAGCAGTTACACAGGGGGGAACTCTGAAGCTTTCTTT.

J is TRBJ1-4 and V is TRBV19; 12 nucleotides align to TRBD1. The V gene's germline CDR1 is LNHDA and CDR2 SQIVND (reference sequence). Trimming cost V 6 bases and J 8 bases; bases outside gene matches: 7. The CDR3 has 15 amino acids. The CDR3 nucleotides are TGTGCCAGTAGCGACGGGACAGGGGGCAGGGAAAAACTGTTTTTT. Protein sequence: CASSDGTGGREKLFF.

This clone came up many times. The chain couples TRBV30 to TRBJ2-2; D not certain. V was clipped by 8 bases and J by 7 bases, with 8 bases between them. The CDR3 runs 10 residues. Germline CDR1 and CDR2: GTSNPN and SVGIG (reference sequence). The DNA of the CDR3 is TGTGCCCTAAGACACGGGGAGCTGTTTTTT. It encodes CALRHGELFF.

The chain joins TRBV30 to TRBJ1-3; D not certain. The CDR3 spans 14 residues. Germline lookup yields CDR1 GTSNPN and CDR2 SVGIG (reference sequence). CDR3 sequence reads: CALRGGGTGNTIYF. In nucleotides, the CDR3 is TGTGCTCTCCGGGGTGGAGGGACTGGAAACACCATATATTTT. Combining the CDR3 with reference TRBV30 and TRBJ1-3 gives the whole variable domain SQTIHQWPATLVQPVGSPLSLECTVEGTSNPNLYWYRQAAGRGLQLLFYSVGIGQISSEVPQNLSASRPQDRQFILSSKKLLLSDSGFYLCALRGGGTGNTIYFGEGSWLTVV.

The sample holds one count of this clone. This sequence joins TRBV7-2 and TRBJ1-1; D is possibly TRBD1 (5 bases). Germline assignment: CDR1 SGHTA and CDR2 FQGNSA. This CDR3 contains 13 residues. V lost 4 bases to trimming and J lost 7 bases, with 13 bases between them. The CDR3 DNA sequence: TGTGCCAGCAGCTCCTCGTTCGGGGGTGAAGCTTTCTTT. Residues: CASSSSFGGEAFF.

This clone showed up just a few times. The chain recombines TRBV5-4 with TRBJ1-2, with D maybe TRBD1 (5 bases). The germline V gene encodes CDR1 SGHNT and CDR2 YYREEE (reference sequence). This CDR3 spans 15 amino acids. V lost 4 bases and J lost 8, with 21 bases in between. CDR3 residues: CASSPRAGSLVGYTF. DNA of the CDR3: TGTGCCAGCAGCCCCCGGGCAGGGTCCCTCGTAGGCTACACCTTC.

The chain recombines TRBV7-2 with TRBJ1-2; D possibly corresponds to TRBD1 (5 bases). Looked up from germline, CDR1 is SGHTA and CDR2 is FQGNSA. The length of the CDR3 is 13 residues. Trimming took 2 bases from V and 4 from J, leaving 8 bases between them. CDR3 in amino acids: CASSLRGGYGYTF. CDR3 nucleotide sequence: TGTGCCAGCAGCTTAAGGGGTGGCTATGGCTACACCTTC.

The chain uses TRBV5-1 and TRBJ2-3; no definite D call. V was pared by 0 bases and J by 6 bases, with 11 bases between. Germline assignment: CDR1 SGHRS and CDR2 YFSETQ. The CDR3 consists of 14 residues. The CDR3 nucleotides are TGCGCCAGCAGCTTGGCACTATCTGGGGATACGCAGTATTTT. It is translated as CASSLALSGDTQYF. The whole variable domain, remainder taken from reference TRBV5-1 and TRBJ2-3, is KAGVTQTPRYLIKTRGQQVTLSCSPISGHRSVSWYQQTPGQGLQFLFEYFSETQRNKGNFPGRFSGRQFSNSRSEMNVSTLELGDSALYLCASSLALSGDTQYFGPGTRLTVL.

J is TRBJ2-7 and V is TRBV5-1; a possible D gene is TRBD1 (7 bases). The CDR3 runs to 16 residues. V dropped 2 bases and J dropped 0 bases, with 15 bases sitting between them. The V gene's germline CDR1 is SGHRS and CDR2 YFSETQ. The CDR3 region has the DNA TGCGCCAGCAGCTTTAACGCGGGACAGTCCTCCTACGAGCAGTACTTC. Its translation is CASSFNAGQSSYEQYF.

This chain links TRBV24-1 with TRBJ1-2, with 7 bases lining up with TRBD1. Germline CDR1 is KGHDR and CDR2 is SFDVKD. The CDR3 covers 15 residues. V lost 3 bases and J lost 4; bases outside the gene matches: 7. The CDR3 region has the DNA TGTGCCACCAGTGATCGATCCCGGGACAGCTATGGCTACACCTTC. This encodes CATSDRSRDSYGYTF.